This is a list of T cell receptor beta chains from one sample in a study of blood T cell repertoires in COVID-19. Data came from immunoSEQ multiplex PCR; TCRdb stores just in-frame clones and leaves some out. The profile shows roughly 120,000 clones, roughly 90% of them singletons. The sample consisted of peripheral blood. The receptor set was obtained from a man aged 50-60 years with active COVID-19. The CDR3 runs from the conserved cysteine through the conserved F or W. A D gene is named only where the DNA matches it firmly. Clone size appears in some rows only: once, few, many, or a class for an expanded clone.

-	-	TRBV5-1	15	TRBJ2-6	CASSEQGSGANVLTF	TGCGCCAGCAGCGAACAGGGTTCTGGGGCCAACGTCCTGACTTTC
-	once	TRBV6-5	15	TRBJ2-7	CASSLRAGTPYEQYF	-
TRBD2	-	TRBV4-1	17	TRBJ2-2	CASSQVGLAGYPGELFF	TGCGCCAGCAGCCAAGTGGGACTAGCGGGATATCCCGGGGAGCTGTTTTTT
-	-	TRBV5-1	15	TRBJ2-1	CASSLAGEWYNEQFF	TGCGCCAGCAGCCTGGCAGGGGAATGGTACAATGAGCAGTTCTTC
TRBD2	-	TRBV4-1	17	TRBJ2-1	CASSQLGTSGEYNEQFF	TGCGCCAGCAGCCAGTTGGGGACTAGCGGGGAATACAATGAGCAGTTCTTC
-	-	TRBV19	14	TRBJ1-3	CASSPQGDGNTIYF	TGTGCCAGTAGTCCTCAGGGTGATGGAAACACCATATATTTT
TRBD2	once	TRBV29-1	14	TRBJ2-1	CSVCSIGAGDEQFF	TGCAGCGTTTGTTCGATCGGGGCGGGAGATGAGCAGTTCTTC
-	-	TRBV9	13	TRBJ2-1	CASSVHDSSEQFF	TGTGCCAGCAGCGTACATGACAGTAGTGAGCAGTTCTTC
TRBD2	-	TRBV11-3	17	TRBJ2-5	CASSTRGSGREVGDQYF	TGTGCCAGCAGTACCCGGGGTAGCGGGAGAGAGGTTGGGGACCAGTACTTC
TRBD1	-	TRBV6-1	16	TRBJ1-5	CASSAPGQGFVQPQHF	TGTGCCAGCAGTGCCCCGGGACAGGGTTTTGTTCAGCCCCAGCATTTT
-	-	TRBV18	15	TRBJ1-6	CASSLQDSYNSPLHF	TGTGCCAGCTCACTACAAGACTCCTATAATTCACCCCTCCACTTT
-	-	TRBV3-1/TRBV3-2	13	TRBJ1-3	CASSRGMENTIYF	TGTGCCAGCAGCCGAGGGATGGAAAACACCATATATTTT
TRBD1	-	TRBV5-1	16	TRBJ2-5	CASSFTPGQGTETQYF	TGCGCCAGCAGCTTTACACCGGGACAGGGGACGGAGACCCAGTACTTC
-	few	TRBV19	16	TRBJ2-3	CASSLPLALSTDTQYF	TGTGCCAGTAGTCTGCCTCTAGCGCTCAGCACAGATACGCAGTATTTT
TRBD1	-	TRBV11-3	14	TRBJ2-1	CASSPHRGMDEQFF	TGTGCCAGCAGCCCACACAGGGGGATGGATGAGCAGTTCTTC
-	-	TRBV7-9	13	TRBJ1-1	CASIRTETSEAFF	TGTGCCAGCATCCGGACAGAAACAAGTGAAGCTTTCTTT
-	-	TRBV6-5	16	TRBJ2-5	CASSSGLPGGRETQYF	TGTGCCAGCAGTTCTGGGTTGCCAGGGGGGAGAGAGACCCAGTACTTC
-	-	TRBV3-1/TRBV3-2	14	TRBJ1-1	CASSQVQGNTEAFF	TGTGCCAGCAGCCAAGTACAGGGGAACACTGAAGCTTTCTTT
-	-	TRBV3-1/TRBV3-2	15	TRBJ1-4	CASSLQGPLGEKLFF	TGTGCCAGCAGCCTACAGGGCCCCCTGGGAGAAAAACTGTTTTTT
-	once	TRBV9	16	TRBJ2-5	CASSEKGNRQEETQYF	TGTGCCAGCAGCGAGAAAGGGAACAGACAGGAAGAGACCCAGTACTTC
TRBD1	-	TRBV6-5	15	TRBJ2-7	CASRRDRDQIYEQYF	TGTGCCAGCAGACGGGACAGGGACCAAATCTACGAGCAGTACTTC
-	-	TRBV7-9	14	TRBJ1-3	CASSLGGGGNTIYF	TGTGCCAGCAGCTTAGGAGGCGGGGGAAACACCATATATTTT
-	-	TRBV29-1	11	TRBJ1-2	CMGGDEGGYTF	TGCATGGGGGGGGACGAGGGAGGCTACACCTTC
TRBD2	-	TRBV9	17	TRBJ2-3	CASSLRTSGYSTDTQYF	TGTGCCAGCAGCCTAAGGACTAGCGGGTACAGCACAGATACGCAGTATTTT
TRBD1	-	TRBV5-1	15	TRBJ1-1	CASSPQDRVNTEAFF	TGCGCCAGCAGCCCCCAGGACAGGGTGAACACTGAAGCTTTCTTT
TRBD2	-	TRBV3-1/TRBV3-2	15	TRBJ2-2	CASSWASGSSGELFF	TGTGCCAGCAGTTGGGCTAGCGGGAGTTCCGGGGAGCTGTTTTTT
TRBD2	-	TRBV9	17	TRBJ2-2	CASSVDGQAGNTGELFF	TGTGCCAGCAGCGTAGACGGCCAAGCGGGAAACACCGGGGAGCTGTTTTTT
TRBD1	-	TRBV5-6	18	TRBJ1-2	CASSPPHSRTGLSYGYTF	TGTGCCAGCAGCCCCCCCCACTCGAGGACAGGATTAAGCTATGGCTACACCTTC
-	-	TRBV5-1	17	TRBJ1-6	CASSPRVSRSYNSPLHF	TGCGCCAGCAGCCCACGGGTCAGCCGCTCCTATAATTCACCCCTCCACTTT
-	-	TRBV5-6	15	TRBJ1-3	CASSRQPVTGNTIYF	TGTGCCAGCAGCCGACAGCCCGTGACGGGAAACACCATATATTTT
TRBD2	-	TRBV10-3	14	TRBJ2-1	CAISPGLAGHEQFF	TGTGCCATCAGCCCGGGACTAGCGGGTCATGAGCAGTTCTTC
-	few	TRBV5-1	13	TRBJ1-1	CASSSGVGTEAFF	TGCGCCAGCAGCTCGGGGGTCGGCACTGAAGCTTTCTTT
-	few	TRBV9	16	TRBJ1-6	CASSDTGDIYNSPLHF	TGTGCCAGCAGCGATACAGGCGACATCTATAATTCACCCCTCCACTTT
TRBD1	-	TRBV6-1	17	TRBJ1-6	CASSETMAGTEGSPLHF	TGTGCCAGCAGTGAAACAATGGCCGGGACAGAGGGTTCACCCCTCCACTTT
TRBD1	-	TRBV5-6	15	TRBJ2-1	CASSLTGSSYNEQFF	TGTGCCAGCAGCCTGACAGGGAGCTCCTACAATGAGCAGTTCTTC
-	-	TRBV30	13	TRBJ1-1	CAWSVTGSNEAFF	TGTGCCTGGAGTGTAACCGGTTCCAACGAAGCTTTCTTT
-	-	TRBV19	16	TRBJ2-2	CASSPLESVGTGELFF	TGTGCCAGTAGTCCCCTCGAGTCGGTTGGCACCGGGGAGCTGTTTTTT
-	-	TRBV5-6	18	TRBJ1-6	CASSSQEAAGAYNSPLHF	TGTGCCAGCAGCTCTCAAGAGGCAGCAGGGGCTTATAATTCACCCCTCCACTTT
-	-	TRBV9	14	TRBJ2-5	CASSVAVSQETQYF	TGTGCCAGCAGCGTAGCAGTCAGCCAAGAGACCCAGTACTTC
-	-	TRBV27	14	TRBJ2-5	CASRLLGGEETQYF	TGTGCCAGCAGGTTGCTTGGCGGGGAAGAGACCCAGTACTTC
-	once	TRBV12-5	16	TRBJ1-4	CASGLVRGTRNEKLFF	TGTGCTAGTGGTTTGGTACGGGGTACGAGGAATGAAAAACTGTTTTTT
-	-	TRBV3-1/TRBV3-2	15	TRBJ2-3	CASSQDMAFTDTQYF	TGTGCCAGCAGCCAAGATATGGCTTTCACAGATACGCAGTATTTT
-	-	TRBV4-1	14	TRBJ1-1	CASSPWGLNTEAFF	TGCGCCAGCAGCCCATGGGGCCTAAACACTGAAGCTTTCTTT
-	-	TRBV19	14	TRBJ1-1	CASMETGANTEAFF	TGTGCCAGTATGGAAACGGGAGCGAACACTGAAGCTTTCTTT
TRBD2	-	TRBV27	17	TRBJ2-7	CASSPTSLAGGFYEQYF	TGTGCCAGCAGTCCAACCTCACTAGCGGGGGGTTTCTACGAGCAGTACTTC
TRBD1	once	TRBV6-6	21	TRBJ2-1	CASSPGQGWMKGYSAYNEQFF	TGTGCCAGCAGCCCCGGACAGGGTTGGATGAAAGGGTATTCTGCCTACAATGAGCAGTTCTTC
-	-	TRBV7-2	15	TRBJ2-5	CASSLAAVLAETQYF	TGTGCCAGCAGCTTAGCGGCGGTCCTTGCCGAGACCCAGTACTTC
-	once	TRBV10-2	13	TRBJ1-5	CASRDRLNQPQHF	TGCGCCAGCAGAGACAGGCTCAATCAGCCCCAGCATTTT
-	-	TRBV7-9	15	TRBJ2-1	CASSLGGTGHNEQFF	TGTGCCAGCAGCTTAGGGGGCACAGGGCACAATGAGCAGTTCTTC
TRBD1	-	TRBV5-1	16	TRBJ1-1	CASSRGQGSLDTEAFF	TGCGCCAGCAGCAGGGGACAGGGGTCTTTGGACACTGAAGCTTTCTTT
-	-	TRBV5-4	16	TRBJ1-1	CASSLGFGAEGTEAFF	TGTGCCAGCAGCTTGGGGTTTGGGGCGGAGGGCACTGAAGCTTTCTTT
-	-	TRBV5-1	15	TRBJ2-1	CASSLQGMGQDEQFF	TGCGCCAGCAGCTTGCAGGGTATGGGGCAGGATGAGCAGTTCTTC
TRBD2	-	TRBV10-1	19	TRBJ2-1	CASSEMGLASPGSYNEQFF	TGCGCCAGCAGTGAGATGGGACTAGCTTCTCCAGGCTCCTACAATGAGCAGTTCTTC
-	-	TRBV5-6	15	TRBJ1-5	CASSLTETSRQPQHF	TGTGCCAGCAGCTTAACAGAGACAAGCCGTCAGCCCCAGCATTTT